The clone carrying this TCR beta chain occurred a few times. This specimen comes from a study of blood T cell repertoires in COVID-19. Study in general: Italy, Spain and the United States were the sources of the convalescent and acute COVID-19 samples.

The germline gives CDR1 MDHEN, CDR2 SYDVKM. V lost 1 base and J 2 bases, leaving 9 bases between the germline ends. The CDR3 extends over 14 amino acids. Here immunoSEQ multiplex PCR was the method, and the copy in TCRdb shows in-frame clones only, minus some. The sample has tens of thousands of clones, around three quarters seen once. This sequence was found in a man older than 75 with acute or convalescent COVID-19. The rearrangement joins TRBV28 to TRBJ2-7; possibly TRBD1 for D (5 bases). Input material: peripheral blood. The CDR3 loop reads CASSLFHRTYEQYF. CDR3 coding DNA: TGTGCCAGCAGTTTATTCCACAGGACCTACGAGCAGTACTTC.